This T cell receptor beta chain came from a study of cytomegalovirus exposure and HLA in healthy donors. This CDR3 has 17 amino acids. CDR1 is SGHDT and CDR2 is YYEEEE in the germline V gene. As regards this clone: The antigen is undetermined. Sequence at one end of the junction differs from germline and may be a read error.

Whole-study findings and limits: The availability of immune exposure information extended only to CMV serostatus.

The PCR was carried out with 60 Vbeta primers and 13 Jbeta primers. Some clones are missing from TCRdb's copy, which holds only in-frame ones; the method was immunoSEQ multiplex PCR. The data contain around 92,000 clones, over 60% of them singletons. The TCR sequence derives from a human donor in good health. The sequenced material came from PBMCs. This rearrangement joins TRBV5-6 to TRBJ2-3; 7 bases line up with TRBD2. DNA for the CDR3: TGTGCCAGCAACATATTTAGGGAAGCGGGGCTCACAAATACGCAGTATTTT. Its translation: CASNIFREAGLTNTQYF.